This T cell receptor (beta chain) was sequenced for a study of identifying expanded T cells in peripheral blood. The V gene's germline CDR1 is SGHAT and CDR2 FQNNGV. The V and J ends lost 4 bases and 3 bases, in that order; junction bases with no gene match: 8. The CDR3 runs 15 residues. Healthy donors had no documented immune events, such as infections, while sampled. Of note for this clone: Its antigen is unidentified.

Study observations and caveats: Variance in clone template counts between roughly two-week samples significantly increased with total template count across all healthy donors.

Clones were sequenced by immunoSEQ multiplex PCR, and TCRdb holds only the in-frame ones, with some missing. Here the sample spans about 47,000 clones, approximately 86% being singletons. The sequencing sample was made of blood. The chain couples TRBV11-2 to TRBJ1-1, with TRBD1 matching over 7 bases. This clonotype was sampled from a person between 18 and 75 years old in good health. The CDR3 DNA sequence: TGTGCCAGCAGCTACCGAACGGGACAGTACACTGAAGCTTTCTTT. Protein: CASSYRTGQYTEAFF.